This T cell receptor beta chain came from a study of CD8+ T cells in alopecia areata. Study-level information: Tofacitinib continued for 6 to 18 months and was then withheld for 6 months. Study conclusions and caveats: Mice showed clearer TCR sharing than patients did, a gap that was possibly HLA-related.

On this clone itself: The antigen remains undetermined.

Treatment here: oral pan-JAK inhibitor, 5-10 mg twice daily. Germline CDR1 and CDR2: PRHDT and FYEKMQ (reference sequence). V was trimmed by 4 bases and J by 4 bases, leaving 2 bases between them. The CDR3 consists of 11 residues. Investigators isolated RNA and reverse transcribed it into cDNA to act as the sequencing template. The assay was immunoSEQ multiplex PCR, and TCRdb's table has in-frame clones only and misses some. The sample shows around 180,000 clones, 50% to 70% of them seen only once. The source was CD4+ T cells sorted from blood, collected at approximately week 49, from a patient treated with tofacitinib. The source of this sequence is a human donor with alopecia areata. V and J are TRBV13 and TRBJ1-3; no firm D call. In DNA, the CDR3 is TGTGCCAGCAGCTACGGAAACACCATATATTTT. It translates to CASSYGNTIYF.